These 25 T cell receptor beta chains were sequenced from one sample in a study of Ad26.COV2.S vaccination and SARS-CoV-2 variants. Noted treatment: some 20 received Ad26.COV2.S at low or high dose, single or two shots; about five received placebo; per-sample allocation not given. Samples were taken on day 63 after the first vaccine or placebo injection. Clones were sequenced by immunoSEQ multiplex PCR, and TCRdb holds only the in-frame ones, with some missing. Among about 400,000 clones listed, roughly 90% were seen once. The sample consisted of peripheral blood, taken in a trial of Ad26.COV2.S vaccine versus placebo. All receptors come from a person between 18 and 65 years old who received the Ad26.COV2.S COVID-19 vaccine or a placebo.

The chain combines TRBV7-3 with TRBJ2-1, with a weak D call TRBD2 (6 bases). V lost 5 bases and J 10 bases, leaving 21 bases between the germline ends. Germline-derived CDR1 and CDR2 are SGHTA and FQGTGA. The CDR3 consists of 15 residues. The CDR3 loop reads CASSLLGGRGREQFF. In DNA form, the CDR3 reads TGTGCCAGCAGCCTCCTGGGGGGACGCGGCCGGGAGCAGTTCTTC.

In its sample, this clone was seen once. The V and J genes are TRBV28 and TRBJ2-5, with unresolved D. CDR3 length equals 11 residues. V was clipped by 4 bases and J by 12 bases, with 12 bases between them. From germline, CDR1 is MDHEN and CDR2 SYDVKM. The CDR3 sequence is CASSSTRSKYF. In nucleotides, the CDR3 is TGTGCCAGCAGTTCTACCCGAAGCAAGTACTTC.

The rearrangement uses TRBV5-1 and TRBJ1-1, with 7 bases that match TRBD1. The CDR3 totals 15 residues. The germline gives CDR1 SGHRS, CDR2 YFSETQ. The V and J ends lost 0 bases and 4 bases, in that order; junction bases with no gene match: 6. The CDR3 sequence is CASSLGQGGVTEAFF. The CDR3 DNA sequence: TGCGCCAGCAGCTTGGGACAGGGCGGCGTCACTGAAGCTTTCTTT.

In this sample, this clone turned up a few times. V usage is TRBV7-2 and J usage is TRBJ2-7; 11 positions agree with TRBD2. Germline lookup yields CDR1 SGHTA and CDR2 FQGNSA. The CDR3 sequence is 14 residues long. The J segment lost 6 bases and the V segment lost 6 bases, leaving 7 bases of the junction unmatched. CDR3 protein: CASSYSGGASEQYF. The CDR3 bases are TGTGCCAGCAGTTATAGCGGGGGGGCAAGCGAGCAGTACTTC.

The sample holds one count of this clone. The V and J genes are TRBV5-1 and TRBJ2-3; 7 bases map to TRBD1. The CDR3 has 15 residues. The trim removed 1 base at V and 2 bases at J, leaving 4 bases unmatched. Germline lookup yields CDR1 SGHRS and CDR2 YFSETQ. The CDR3 bases are TGCGCCAGCAGCTTGATCGACAGGGACACAGATACGCAGTATTTT. It codes for CASSLIDRDTDTQYF.

The chain has TRBV28 and TRBJ2-5, with D possibly being TRBD2 (6 bases). The CDR3 is 15 amino acids. Germline assignment: CDR1 MDHEN and CDR2 SYDVKM. V lost 6 bases to trimming and J lost 1 base, with 15 bases between them. The CDR3 coding sequence is TGTGCCAGCAGCAACTCGGGACTCTTCCAAGAGACCCAGTACTTC. Amino acid sequence: CASSNSGLFQETQYF.

This clone appeared a few times. V and J are TRBV7-9 and TRBJ1-1; D gene ambiguous. Germline V CDR1 and CDR2: SEHNR, FQNEAQ (reference sequence). Trimming shortened V by 5 bases and J by 1 base, and 11 bases separated the two germline ends. The length of the CDR3 is 14 residues. The CDR3 sequence: CASSPGGRNTEAFF. In DNA form, the CDR3 reads TGTGCCAGCAGCCCCGGTGGTAGGAACACTGAAGCTTTCTTT.

This chain connects TRBV12-3 or TRBV12-4 to TRBJ1-2; D gene unclear. The CDR3 loop spans 13 amino acids. With 5 bases removed from V and 4 bases from J, the gap between germline ends came to 11 bases. The chain's CDR3 is CASSRRSFYGYTF. As DNA, the CDR3 is TGTGCCAGCAGTCGTCGATCATTCTATGGCTACACCTTC.

The J gene is TRBJ2-5, the V gene TRBV14; D possibly corresponds to TRBD1 (5 bases). The CDR3 totals 13 residues. From germline, CDR1 is SGHDN and CDR2 FVKESK. V was trimmed by 4 bases and J by 5 bases, leaving 11 bases between them. The CDR3 DNA follows: TGTGCCAGCAGCCTTTCAGGGTCGGAGACCCAGTACTTC. Residues: CASSLSGSETQYF. Supplemented by reference TRBV14 and TRBJ2-5, the full variable domain reads EAGVTQFPSHSVIEKGQTVTLRCDPISGHDNLYWYRRVMGKEIKFLLHFVKESKQDESGMPNNRFLAERTGGTYSTLKVQPAELEDSGVYFCASSLSGSETQYFGPGTRLLVL.

The V call is TRBV18, the J call TRBJ2-7; unclear D gene. CDR3 length: 12 amino acids. The V and J ends lost 3 bases and 6 bases respectively, with 9 bases between them. Per germline, CDR1 KGHSH and CDR2 LQKENI. The CDR3 reads CASSPPFGEQYF. The CDR3 coding sequence is TGTGCCAGCTCACCTCCTTTTGGCGAGCAGTACTTC.

The chain couples TRBV12-3 or TRBV12-4 to TRBJ2-1, with D perhaps assigned TRBD1 or TRBD2 (5 bases each). V gave up 5 bases and J gave up 4 bases, with 9 bases separating them. The CDR3 contains 13 residues. The CDR3 nucleotides read TGTGCCAGCAGTCGGGACGGATACAATGAGCAGTTCTTC. It yields the protein CASSRDGYNEQFF.

The chain carries TRBV10-2 and TRBJ2-7; the match to TRBD2 covers 7 bases. V gave up 5 bases and J gave up 4 bases; unmatched junction bases: 5. This CDR3 comprises 13 residues. CDR1 WSHSY and CDR2 SAAADI come from the germline V gene. CDR3 in amino acids: CASSNSGGYEQYF. CDR3 DNA: TGCGCCAGCAGTAATTCGGGGGGATACGAGCAGTACTTC.

The J gene is TRBJ2-6, the V gene TRBV4-3; 7 bases match TRBD1. The CDR3 covers 17 residues. CDR1 LGHNA and CDR2 YSLEER come from the germline V gene. V trimming: 4 bases; J trimming: 1 base; junction bases outside the gene matches: 7. Here the CDR3 reads CASSRGRGQSGANVLTF. The CDR3 DNA reads TGCGCCAGCAGCCGCGGCAGGGGACAGTCTGGGGCCAACGTCCTGACTTTC.

The chain employs TRBV27 and TRBJ2-7; the match to TRBD1 covers 8 bases. The germline gives CDR1 MNHEY, CDR2 SMNVEV (reference sequence). J lost 2 bases, V lost 5 bases, and 11 bases had no gene match. The length of the CDR3 is 16 residues. The CDR3 sequence: CASSVSRGRLTYEQYF. CDR3 DNA: TGTGCCAGCAGTGTTTCCAGGGGGCGATTGACCTACGAGCAGTACTTC.

This clone was picked up a small number of times. The chain recombines TRBV19 with TRBJ2-6; D call uncertain. The CDR3 is 14 amino acids. V was clipped by 3 bases and J by 11 bases, with 14 bases between them. Germline CDR1 and CDR2: LNHDA and SQIVND (reference sequence). CDR3 region: CASSMTDGFYVLTF. The CDR3 DNA follows: TGTGCCAGTAGTATGACGGACGGCTTTTACGTCCTGACTTTC.

The chain joins TRBV6-2 or TRBV6-3 to TRBJ1-5; the D gene is possibly TRBD1 (5 bases). This CDR3 comprises 13 residues. Germline V gene sequence: CDR1 MNHEY, CDR2 SVGEGT. Trimming took off 5 bases at V and 6 bases at J, with 11 bases between the two ends. The CDR3 spells CASSTQGPQPQHF. CDR3 nucleotide sequence: TGTGCCAGCAGTACTCAGGGTCCTCAGCCCCAGCATTTT.

The V gene is TRBV6-5, the J gene TRBJ2-1; D may match TRBD1 or TRBD2 (5 bases each). Trimming took off 4 bases at V and 5 bases at J, with 15 bases between the two ends. Per germline, CDR1 MNHEY and CDR2 SVGAGI. The CDR3 spans 15 residues. CDR3: CASSWGPTQHNEQFF. Written as DNA, the CDR3 is TGTGCCAGCAGTTGGGGACCAACTCAACACAATGAGCAGTTCTTC.

The chain carries TRBV6-5 and TRBJ1-2, with D maybe TRBD1 (5 bases). The V gene's germline CDR1 is MNHEY and CDR2 SVGAGI. V lost 6 bases, J lost 0 bases, and 8 bases lay in between. The CDR3 totals 13 residues. The CDR3 DNA follows: TGTGCCAGCAGGACAGCCCCTAACTATGGCTACACCTTC. Protein product: CASRTAPNYGYTF.

V usage is TRBV9 and J usage is TRBJ2-1, with 9 bases lining up with TRBD1. The CDR3 extends over 15 amino acids. With V trimmed by 3 bases and J by 6 bases, 7 bases remained unmatched. Germline CDR1 is SGDLS and CDR2 is YYNGEE. CDR3 DNA: TGTGCCAGCAGCGGAACGGGACAGGGTGGCAATGAGCAGTTCTTC. Its protein product is CASSGTGQGGNEQFF.

This clone has a single count. The chain is built from TRBV28 and TRBJ2-7; TRBD2 agrees at 7 bases. CDR1 and CDR2 (germline): MDHEN, SYDVKM. The junction had 13 bases not matched to a gene; V was cut back by 7 bases and J by 1 base. CDR3 length: 16 amino acids. The CDR3 here is CASNWLSGGGSYEQYF. Here the CDR3 DNA reads TGTGCCAGCAACTGGCTTTCGGGCGGGGGTTCCTACGAGCAGTACTTC.

The chain combines TRBV30 with TRBJ1-1; the D is unclear. The germline CDR1 and CDR2 sequences are GTSNPN and SVGIG (reference sequence). Trimming stripped 2 bases from V and 7 bases from J, with 11 bases between. The CDR3 is 12 residues long. The CDR3 DNA reads as TGTGCCTGGAGTAGCGGGTATGATGAAGCTTTCTTT. This sequence encodes CAWSSGYDEAFF. The variable domain in full, completed from reference TRBV30 and TRBJ1-1, reads SQTIHQWPATLVQPVGSPLSLECTVEGTSNPNLYWYRQAAGRGLQLLFYSVGIGQISSEVPQNLSASRPQDRQFILSSKKLLLSDSGFYLCAWSSGYDEAFFGQGTRLTVV.

This chain connects TRBV7-9 to TRBJ2-7; perhaps TRBD1 as D (6 bases). The germline V gene encodes CDR1 SEHNR and CDR2 FQNEAQ (reference sequence). Trimming took 5 bases from V and 2 from J, leaving 16 bases between them. CDR3 length: 15 residues. CDR3 nucleotide sequence: TGTGCCAGCAGCCCCCGACAGGCAGGGCCCTACGAGCAGTACTTC. Encoded protein: CASSPRQAGPYEQYF.

The J gene is TRBJ2-1, the V gene TRBV7-9, with unresolved D. Trimming cost V 3 bases and J 6 bases, with 3 bases left between them. Germline CDR1 is SEHNR and CDR2 is FQNEAQ (reference sequence). The CDR3 is made up of 11 amino acids. The CDR3 reads CASSFINEQFF. The CDR3 DNA is TGTGCCAGCAGCTTTATCAATGAGCAGTTCTTC.

The chain joins TRBV7-9 to TRBJ2-2; 10 bases agree with TRBD2. Trimming at V came to 5 bases and at J to 5 bases, leaving 8 bases not matched to a gene. The CDR3 spans 16 residues. Germline assignment: CDR1 SEHNR and CDR2 FQNEAQ (reference sequence). CDR3 region: CASSPLAGEQTGELFF. CDR3 sequence (DNA): TGTGCCAGCAGCCCTCTAGCGGGGGAGCAAACCGGGGAGCTGTTTTTT.

The chain couples TRBV6-5 to TRBJ1-6; no firm D call. Germline lookup yields CDR1 MNHEY and CDR2 SVGAGI. The CDR3 has 14 amino acids. V was clipped by 6 bases and J by 7 bases, with 13 bases between them. CDR3 nucleotide sequence: TGTGCCAGCAGCCCCTTTGACGGGAATTCACCCCTCCACTTT. It is translated as CASSPFDGNSPLHF.